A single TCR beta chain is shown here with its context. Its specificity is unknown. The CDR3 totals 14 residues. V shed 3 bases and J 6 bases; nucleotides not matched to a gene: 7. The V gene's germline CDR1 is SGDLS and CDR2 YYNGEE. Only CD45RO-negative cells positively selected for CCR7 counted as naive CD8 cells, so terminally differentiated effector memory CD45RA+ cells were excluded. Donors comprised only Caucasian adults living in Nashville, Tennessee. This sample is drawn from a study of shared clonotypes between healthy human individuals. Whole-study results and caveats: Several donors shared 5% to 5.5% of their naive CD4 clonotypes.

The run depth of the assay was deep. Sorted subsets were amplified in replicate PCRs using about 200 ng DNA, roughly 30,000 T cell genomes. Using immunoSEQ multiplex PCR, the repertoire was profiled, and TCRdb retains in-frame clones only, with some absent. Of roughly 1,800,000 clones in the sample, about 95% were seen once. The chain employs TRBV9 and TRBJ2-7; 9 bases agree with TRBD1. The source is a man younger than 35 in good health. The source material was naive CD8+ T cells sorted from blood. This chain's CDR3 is CASSARTGVFEQYF. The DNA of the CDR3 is TGTGCCAGCAGCGCCCGGACAGGGGTATTCGAGCAGTACTTC.